The 6 T cell receptor beta chains in this list originate from one sample, sequenced in a study of T cell responses to AZD1222 COVID-19 vaccine. Sequencing used immunoSEQ multiplex PCR; TCRdb keeps in-frame clones, though not all of them. The table includes about 170,000 clones, over 90% detected once. The sequencing used peripheral blood, collected on day 0 of AZD1222 vaccination. These receptors were taken from an adult in good health.

The table lists this clone with a count of one. The gene calls are TRBV2 and TRBJ1-6; D remains unclear. Deletions cut 9 bases from V and 8 bases from J, with 14 bases between. In germline, CDR1 is SNHLY, CDR2 FYNNEI. This CDR3 spans 13 amino acids. CDR3 in DNA: TGTGCCAGGGGTGGGCAGGAGTATTCACCCCTCCACTTT. Protein product: CARGGQEYSPLHF.

This chain joins TRBV7-9 and TRBJ1-1; 7 nucleotides align to TRBD1. V lost 4 bases and J lost 4; bases outside the gene matches: 6. The CDR3 is 14 amino acids. CDR1 and CDR2 from the germline V gene are SEHNR and FQNEAQ (reference sequence). The CDR3 nucleotides read TGTGCCAGCAGCTCGACAGGGTTGGTCACTGAAGCTTTCTTT. Its translation is CASSSTGLVTEAFF. The variable domain in full, completed from reference TRBV7-9 and TRBJ1-1, reads DTGVSQNPRHKITKRGQNVTFRCDPISEHNRLYWYRQTLGQGPEFLTYFQNEAQLEKSRLLSDRFSAERPKGSFSTLEIQRTEQGDSAMYLCASSSTGLVTEAFFGQGTRLTVV.

CDR3 loop: CASSLPLTGSPLHF. CDR3 bases: TGCGCCAGCAGCTTGCCACTAACGGGGTCACCCCTCCACTTT. This rearrangement joins TRBV5-1 to TRBJ1-6, with unresolved D. V shed 1 base and J shed 10 bases, with 12 bases lying between them. Germline CDR1 reads SGHRS; CDR2 reads YFSETQ. This CDR3 has 14 residues.

The table lists this clone with a count of one. This chain links TRBV11-2 with TRBJ2-1; possibly TRBD2 for D (7 bases). The CDR3 has 14 amino acids. Germline V gene data show CDR1 as SGHAT and CDR2 as FQNNGV. The ends were cut back, 1 base at V and 8 bases at J, with 12 bases in the middle. CDR3: CASSLGGGGYEQFF. CDR3 bases: TGTGCCAGCAGCTTAGGGGGCGGGGGCTATGAGCAGTTCTTC.

The V gene is TRBV5-1, the J gene TRBJ2-4; a weak D match, TRBD1 (5 bases). V shed 2 bases and J shed 4 bases, with 10 bases lying between them. The length of the CDR3 is 14 residues. Germline V CDR1 and CDR2: SGHRS, YFSETQ. CDR3 sequence (DNA): TGCGCCAGCAGCTTCTCGCCAGGGAAAAACATTCAGTACTTC. Residues: CASSFSPGKNIQYF.

The chain has TRBV5-8 and TRBJ1-5; no definite D call. Trimming pared 4 bases from V and 0 bases from J, leaving 14 bases between. This CDR3 region has 16 residues. Germline V CDR1 and CDR2: SGHTS, YDEGEE. The CDR3 loop reads CASSLFQSHSNQPQHF. In DNA, the CDR3 is TGTGCCAGCAGCCTCTTCCAAAGCCATAGCAATCAGCCCCAGCATTTT.